Presented here are 11 T cell receptor beta chains from one specimen sequenced in a study of T cell repertoires in cytomegalovirus infection. These receptors' antigens are unknown. Via MiXCR, TCRdb re-called the reads, giving one row per CDR3 protein. This sample carries 140,000 to 150,000 distinct CDR3 sequences, roughly 32% of them seen once, and the ten largest clones take about 52%. The sequencing used CD8+ T cells from cultured PBMCs, collected from culture after CMV antigen stimulation. These TCRs come from a human donor in good health (CMV status not recorded). Some clones in this sample may be carry-over from other donors' samples.

The sample holds a few counts of this clonotype. The rearrangement joins TRBV29-1 to TRBJ2-2; 8 bases are a match to TRBD2. Germline CDR1 reads SQVTM; CDR2 reads ANQGSEA. V gave up 0 bases and J gave up 7 bases; unmatched junction bases: 1. This CDR3 has 13 residues. In DNA form, the CDR3 reads TGCAGCGTTGAAGAGGCGGGGGGCGGGGAGCTGTTTTTT. Protein sequence: CSVEEAGGGELFF.

The table lists this clonotype with a few counts. The CDR3 spells CASSLSGYYEQYF. In DNA, the CDR3 is TGTGCCAGCAGTTTATCGGGCTACTACGAGCAGTACTTC. J is TRBJ2-7 and V is TRBV12-3 or TRBV12-4; D uncertain. The V gene lost 2 bases and the J gene lost 3 bases, with 8 bases spanning the gap. The CDR3 totals 13 residues.

J is TRBJ1-1 and V is TRBV11-3, with a tentative D call TRBD1 (5 bases). The V and J ends lost 5 bases and 0 bases respectively, with 13 bases between them. Germline V gene data show CDR1 as SGHNT and CDR2 as YENEEA. This CDR3 region has 15 residues. CDR3 nucleotide sequence: TGTGCCAGCAGCGATTCCCAGGGTATGAACACTGAAGCTTTCTTT. This encodes CASSDSQGMNTEAFF.

This clonotype has a handful of counts. The chain is built from TRBV12-3 or TRBV12-4 and TRBJ1-5, with no clear D. The length of the CDR3 is 14 residues. Trimming shortened V by 1 base and J by 3 bases, and 7 bases separated the two germline ends. For the CDR3, the DNA is TGTGCCAGCAGTTTAGGGCAGGACAATCAGCCCCAGCATTTT. Translated: CASSLGQDNQPQHF.

This clonotype was detected only a few times. The chain links TRBV7-8 to TRBJ2-1; no clear D. The V and J ends lost 2 bases and 6 bases respectively, with 14 bases between them. CDR1 and CDR2 from the germline V gene are SGHVS and FQNEAQ. There are 15 residues in the CDR3. The CDR3 region has the DNA TGTGCCAGCAGCTTATCCTCGTCCTTGGTCAATGAGCAGTTCTTC. This sequence encodes CASSLSSSLVNEQFF.

In this sample, this clonotype turned up many times. The chain combines TRBV20-1 with TRBJ2-3; possible D gene TRBD1, 5 bases. CDR3 length equals 13 residues. With 8 bases removed from V and 2 bases from J, the gap between germline ends came to 14 bases. Germline-derived CDR1 and CDR2 are DFQATT and SNEGSKA (reference sequence). The CDR3: CSSPTEYTDTQYF. The CDR3 DNA is TGCAGTAGCCCGACAGAATACACAGATACGCAGTATTTT.

The chain has TRBV7-6 and TRBJ1-1; D is uncertain. The V and J ends lost 4 bases and 3 bases respectively, with 9 bases between them. The germline V gene encodes CDR1 SGHVS and CDR2 FNYEAQ. The CDR3 runs to 13 residues. The CDR3 sequence is CASSYRSDTEAFF. CDR3 coding DNA: TGTGCCAGCAGCTACCGGTCGGACACTGAAGCTTTCTTT. Full variable domain (outside the CDR3, taken from reference TRBV7-6 and TRBJ1-1): GAGVSQSPRYKVTKRGQDVALRCDPISGHVSLYWYRQALGQGPEFLTYFNYEAQQDKSGLPNDRFSAERPEGSISTLTIQRTEQRDSAMYRCASSYRSDTEAFFGQGTRLTVV.

This clonotype was detected many times. The CDR3 reads CASSWAGDSYNSPLHF. The CDR3 nucleotides are TGTGCCAGCAGTTGGGCTGGGGACAGCTATAATTCACCCCTCCACTTT. J is TRBJ1-6 and V is TRBV28; 7 bases are a match to TRBD1. J gave up 3 bases and V 4 bases, and 6 bases lay outside the gene matches. The germline V gene has CDR1 MDHEN and CDR2 SYDVKM. CDR3 length equals 16 residues.

The CDR3 sequence: CAWSGEYRPNTGELFF. The CDR3 nucleotides read TGTGCCTGGAGCGGGGAGTACAGACCGAACACCGGGGAGCTGTTTTTT. The chain couples TRBV30 to TRBJ2-2, with a tentative D call TRBD2 (5 bases). Germline V gene sequence: CDR1 GTSNPN, CDR2 SVGIG (reference sequence). Trimming pared 3 bases from V and 0 bases from J, leaving 14 bases between. The CDR3 runs 16 residues.

This clonotype has a handful of counts. The gene calls are TRBV7-9 and TRBJ2-1; D may be TRBD1 (7 bases). Trimming left V 5 bases short and J 3 bases short, with 26 bases between. The CDR3 sequence is 19 residues long. Germline values: CDR1 SEHNR, CDR2 FQNEAQ (reference sequence). CDR3 residues: CASSILDRDSDDIYNEQFF. The CDR3 DNA sequence: TGTGCCAGCAGCATTCTAGACAGGGACTCAGACGATATCTACAATGAGCAGTTCTTC.

This clonotype has ten or more counts. V usage is TRBV4-2 and J usage is TRBJ2-1; 9 bases align to TRBD2. Germline V lookup: CDR1 LGHNA, CDR2 YNFKEQ. This CDR3 has 16 amino acids. V shed 0 bases and J 10 bases; nucleotides not matched to a gene: 10. The CDR3 spells CASSQDGRGGHEEQFF. For the CDR3, the DNA is TGTGCCAGCAGCCAAGATGGGCGGGGGGGCCACGAAGAGCAGTTCTTC.